This T cell receptor (beta chain) derives from a study of T cell clonality in common variable immunodeficiency. Points from the study as a whole: Common variable immunodeficiency TCR beta sequences reportedly had fewer deletions and N-nucleotide insertions. Compared with controls, CVID subjects had fewer shared TCRbeta clones. TCRbeta clonality was increased in CVID versus healthy controls.

The CDR3 length is 15 residues. The ends lost 5 bases at V and 6 bases at J; junction bases unmatched: 9. Germline V gene lookup returns CDR1 SGHVS and CDR2 FQNEAQ. Produced via immunoSEQ multiplex PCR; TCRdb's table is partial and in-frame only. This sample includes 26,000 or so clones with no singletons; its ten biggest clones take up approximately 22%. CVID subjects had received replacement immunoglobulin for at least one year. This clone was recorded many times. Its antigen is not known. From the germline J gene comes the end of the CDR3, since the read stops 3 residues before it. The rearrangement joins TRBV7-8 to TRBJ2-2; TRBD1 aligns across 7 bases. The TCR was taken from a human donor with common variable immunodeficiency. Sequenced sample: peripheral blood mononuclear cells. The part of the CDR3 DNA that was read is TGTGCCAGCAGCGCGACAGGGAATCAGGCCGGGGAG. It yields the protein CASSATGNQAGE. The whole CDR3 reads CASSATGNQAGELFF. Using reference TRBV7-8 and TRBJ2-2 for the parts outside the CDR3, the full variable domain is GAGVSQSPRYKVAKRGQDVALRCDPISGHVSLFWYQQALGQGPEFLTYFQNEAQLDKSGLPSDRFFAERPEGSVSTLKIQRTQQEDSAVYLCASSATGNQAGELFFGEGSRLTVL.